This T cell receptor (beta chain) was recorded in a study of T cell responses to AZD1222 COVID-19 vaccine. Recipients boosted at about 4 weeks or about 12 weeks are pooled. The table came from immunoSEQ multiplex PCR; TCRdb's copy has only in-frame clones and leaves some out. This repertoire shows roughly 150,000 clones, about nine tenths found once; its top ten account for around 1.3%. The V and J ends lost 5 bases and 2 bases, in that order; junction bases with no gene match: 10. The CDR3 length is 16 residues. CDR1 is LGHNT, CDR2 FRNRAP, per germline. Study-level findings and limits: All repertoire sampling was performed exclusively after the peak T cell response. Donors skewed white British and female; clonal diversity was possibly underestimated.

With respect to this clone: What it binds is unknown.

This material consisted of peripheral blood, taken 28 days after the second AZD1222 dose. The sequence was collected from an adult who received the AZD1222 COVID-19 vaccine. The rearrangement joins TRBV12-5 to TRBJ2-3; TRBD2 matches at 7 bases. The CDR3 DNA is TGTGCTAGTGGTCCGGGCTGGGGGGGGAACACAGATACGCAGTATTTT. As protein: CASGPGWGGNTDTQYF.